A selection of T cell receptor beta chains follows, all from one sample in a study of PD-L1 blockade in urothelial cancer. Sequencing was performed with immunoSEQ multiplex PCR; in TCRdb, only in-frame clones are kept and a portion is missing. The sample lists some 20,000 clones, about 91% seen once, with 12% in the top ten. The sample consisted of PBMCs, taken around atezolizumab (anti-PD-L1) treatment. The source is a man aged 65 to 79 with urothelial cancer. The CDR3 runs from the conserved cysteine through the conserved F or W.

j_call: TRBJ1-1; v_call: TRBV7-9; cdr3_aa: CASSSKLATEAFF
j_call: TRBJ2-3; v_call: TRBV30; cdr3_aa: CAWQWDTADTQYF
j_call: TRBJ1-2; v_call: TRBV5-4; cdr3_aa: CASSSPRGNNYGYTF
j_call: TRBJ2-3; v_call: TRBV6-4; cdr3_aa: CASSDQGGGADTQYF
j_call: TRBJ2-7; v_call: TRBV7-2; cdr3_aa: CASSLTSGAYEQYF
j_call: TRBJ1-5; v_call: TRBV27; cdr3_aa: CASSPDPWTGNQPQHF
j_call: TRBJ2-1; v_call: TRBV6-4; cdr3_aa: CASSDASGEYNEQFF
j_call: TRBJ1-4; v_call: TRBV5-8; cdr3_aa: CASSLRLATNEKLFF
j_call: TRBJ2-5; v_call: TRBV25-1; cdr3_aa: CASSGQGQETQYF
j_call: TRBJ1-1; v_call: TRBV18; cdr3_aa: CASSPSPGTVNPQAFF
j_call: TRBJ1-4; v_call: TRBV27; cdr3_aa: CASGTGLEKLFF
j_call: TRBJ1-4; v_call: TRBV28; cdr3_aa: CASIKQGVGKLFF
j_call: TRBJ1-2; v_call: TRBV7-9; cdr3_aa: CASSPQGDDGYTF
j_call: TRBJ1-6; v_call: TRBV5-1; cdr3_aa: CASTTGQGARSPLHF
j_call: TRBJ1-5; v_call: TRBV10-2; cdr3_aa: CASSLSGREEPQHF
j_call: TRBJ2-3; v_call: TRBV25-1; cdr3_aa: CASSARTGWGDTQYF
j_call: TRBJ1-1; v_call: TRBV6-1; cdr3_aa: CARPTGNTEAFF
j_call: TRBJ1-6; v_call: TRBV2; cdr3_aa: CASSDVRGKRSLHF
j_call: TRBJ1-2; v_call: TRBV6-6; cdr3_aa: CASSRQGAYGYTF
j_call: TRBJ2-1; v_call: TRBV29-1; cdr3_aa: CSVELQEFF
j_call: TRBJ2-7; v_call: TRBV5-8; cdr3_aa: CASSFPRFLYEQYF
j_call: TRBJ1-1; v_call: TRBV27; cdr3_aa: CATRQGHTEAFF
j_call: TRBJ1-6; v_call: TRBV6-1; cdr3_aa: CASSEIDRANSPLHF
j_call: TRBJ2-7; v_call: TRBV6-5; cdr3_aa: CASSSIRTGGYEQYF
j_call: TRBJ1-2; v_call: TRBV6-5; cdr3_aa: CASSAGSDYGYTF
j_call: TRBJ1-2; v_call: TRBV19; cdr3_aa: CASSILQKNYGYTF
j_call: TRBJ2-5; v_call: TRBV19; cdr3_aa: CASSMYSDQETQYF
j_call: TRBJ2-1; v_call: TRBV4-1; cdr3_aa: CASSRRGEGYNEQFF
j_call: TRBJ1-1; v_call: TRBV6-1; cdr3_aa: CASSGPGQAGPEAFF
j_call: TRBJ2-1; v_call: TRBV5-4; cdr3_aa: CASSLSSGLFF
j_call: TRBJ1-4; v_call: TRBV7-6; cdr3_aa: CASSRSDFRTGVEKLFF
j_call: TRBJ1-1; v_call: TRBV30; cdr3_aa: CAYDRESPAFF
j_call: TRBJ1-5; v_call: TRBV27; cdr3_aa: CASSSWRDSGFQPQHF